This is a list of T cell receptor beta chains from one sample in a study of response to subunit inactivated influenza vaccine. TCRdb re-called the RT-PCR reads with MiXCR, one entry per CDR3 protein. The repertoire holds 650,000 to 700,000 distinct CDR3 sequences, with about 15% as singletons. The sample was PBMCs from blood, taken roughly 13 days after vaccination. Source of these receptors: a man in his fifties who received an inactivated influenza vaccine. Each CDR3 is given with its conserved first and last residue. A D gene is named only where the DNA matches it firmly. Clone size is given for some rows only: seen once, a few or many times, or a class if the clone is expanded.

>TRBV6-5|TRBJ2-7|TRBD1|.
CASSYSRGQSSYEQYF
TGTGCCAGCAGTTACTCGAGGGGACAGAGTTCCTACGAGCAGTACTTC
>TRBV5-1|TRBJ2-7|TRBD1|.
CASSYDRGPYEQYF
TGCGCCAGCAGCTACGACAGGGGGCCCTACGAGCAGTACTTC
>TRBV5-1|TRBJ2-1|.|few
CASSLAGKSDNEQFF
TGCGCCAGCAGCCTGGCGGGAAAGAGTGACAATGAGCAGTTCTTC
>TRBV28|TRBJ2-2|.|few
CAIQGSGELFF
TGTGCCATCCAGGGGTCCGGGGAGCTGTTTTTT
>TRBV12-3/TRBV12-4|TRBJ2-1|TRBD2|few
CASSSPWSGGRGHDEQFF
TGTGCCAGCAGTTCCCCCTGGTCTGGCGGGAGGGGGCACGATGAGCAGTTCTTC
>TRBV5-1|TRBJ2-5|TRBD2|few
CASSLAGTSGKETQYF
TGCGCCAGCAGCTTGGCCGGGACTAGCGGTAAAGAGACCCAGTACTTC
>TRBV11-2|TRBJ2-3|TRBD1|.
CASGETGKSTDTQYF
TGTGCCAGCGGAGAGACAGGGAAAAGCACAGATACGCAGTATTTT
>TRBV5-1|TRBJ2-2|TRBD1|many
CASSTGTGGGLTGELFF
TGCGCCAGCAGCACGGGGACAGGCGGTGGACTAACCGGGGAGCTGTTTTTT
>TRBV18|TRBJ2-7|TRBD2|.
CASSPPNGLAGVNEQNF
TGTGCCAGCTCACCACCGAACGGACTAGCGGGAGTTAATGAGCAGAACTTC
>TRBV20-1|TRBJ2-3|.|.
CSVRHGDTQYF
TGCAGTGTCCGGCATGGAGATACGCAGTATTTT
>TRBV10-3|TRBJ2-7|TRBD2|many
CAISEPSGRAPSYEQYF
TGTGCCATCAGCGAACCTAGCGGGAGGGCCCCCTCATACGAGCAGTACTTC
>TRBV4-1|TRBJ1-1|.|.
CASSQIPVGSEAFF
TGCGCCAGCAGCCAGATCCCCGTTGGCTCTGAAGCTTTCTTT
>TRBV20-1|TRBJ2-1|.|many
CSSRPTSLDEQFF
TGCAGCTCACGACCGACTAGTCTGGATGAGCAGTTCTTC
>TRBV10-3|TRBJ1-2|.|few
CAISDLRGFNYGYTF
TGTGCCATCAGTGACTTGCGAGGTTTCAACTATGGCTACACCTTC
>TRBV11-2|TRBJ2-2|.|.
CASSHVMRELFF
TGTGCCAGCAGCCACGTGATGAGGGAGCTGTTTTTT
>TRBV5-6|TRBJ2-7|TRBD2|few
CASSLVSGGANEQYF
TGTGCCAGCAGCTTGGTTAGCGGGGGGGCCAACGAGCAGTACTTC
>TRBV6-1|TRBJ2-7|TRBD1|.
CASRPFWDREYEQYF
TGTGCCAGCAGGCCTTTTTGGGACAGGGAGTACGAGCAGTACTTC
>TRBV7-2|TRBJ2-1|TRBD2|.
CASSTRLAGGYNEQFF
TGTGCCAGCAGCACCCGACTAGCGGGGGGGTACAATGAGCAGTTCTTC
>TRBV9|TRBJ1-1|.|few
CASSKGRGGGNTEAFF
TGTGCCAGCAGCAAAGGTCGGGGAGGGGGGAACACTGAAGCTTTCTTT
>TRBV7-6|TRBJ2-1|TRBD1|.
CASSILRGQDEQFF
TGTGCCAGCAGCATCCTCAGGGGGCAGGATGAGCAGTTCTTC
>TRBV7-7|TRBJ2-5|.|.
CASSILNSEGETQYF
TGTGCTAGCAGCATTCTAAACTCGGAGGGGGAGACCCAGTACTTC
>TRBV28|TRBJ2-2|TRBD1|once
CAVHTGASTGELFF
TGTGCCGTCCACACAGGGGCGAGCACCGGGGAGCTGTTTTTT
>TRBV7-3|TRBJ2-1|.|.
CASSPKTRLLSYNEQFF
TGTGCCAGCAGCCCTAAAACCCGGCTACTCTCCTACAATGAGCAGTTCTTC
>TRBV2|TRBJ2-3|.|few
CATSQGDTQYF
TGTGCCACCTCTCAAGGGGATACGCAGTATTTT
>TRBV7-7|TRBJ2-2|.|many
CASSPPVGELFF
TGTGCCAGCAGCCCCCCTGTCGGGGAGCTGTTTTTT
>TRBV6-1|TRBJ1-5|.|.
CASTETLSQPQQF
TGTGCCAGCACGGAGACTCTCTCTCAGCCCCAGCAATTT
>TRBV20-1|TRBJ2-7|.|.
CSALLSYEQYF
TGCAGTGCCCTCCTCTCCTACGAGCAGTACTTC
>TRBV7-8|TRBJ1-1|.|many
CASSLGHRRVNTEAFF
TGTGCCAGCAGCCTGGGGCACAGACGAGTGAACACTGAAGCTTTCTTT
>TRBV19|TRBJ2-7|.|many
CAVGDEQYF
TGTGCCGTAGGGGACGAGCAGTACTTC
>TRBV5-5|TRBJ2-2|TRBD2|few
CASSLEAGAVTGELFF
TGTGCCAGCAGCTTGGAGGCGGGAGCGGTTACCGGGGAGCTGTTTTTT
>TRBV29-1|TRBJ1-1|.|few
CSVAFGVTEAFF
TGCAGCGTTGCCTTTGGGGTTACTGAAGCTTTCTTT
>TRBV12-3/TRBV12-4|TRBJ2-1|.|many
CASSLEGRVKDEQFF
TGTGCCAGCAGTTTAGAAGGCAGGGTCAAGGATGAGCAGTTCTTC
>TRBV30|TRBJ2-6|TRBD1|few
CAFPPARGQGSGANVLTF
TGTGCCTTTCCCCCGGCTAGGGGACAGGGATCTGGGGCCAACGTCCTGACTTTC
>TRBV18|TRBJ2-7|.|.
CASATGNGGQYF
TGTGCCAGCGCGACCGGGAACGGGGGGCAGTACTTC
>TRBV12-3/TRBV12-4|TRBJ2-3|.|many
CASSFSLNTDTQYF
TGTGCCAGCAGTTTCAGCCTAAACACAGATACGCAGTATTTT
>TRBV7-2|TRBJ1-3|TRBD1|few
CASSLRDSSGNTIYF
TGTGCCAGCAGCCTCCGGGACAGCTCTGGAAACACCATATATTTT
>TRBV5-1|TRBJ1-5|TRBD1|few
CASSLTPGQGSNQPQHF
TGCGCCAGCAGCTTAACTCCGGGACAGGGGAGCAATCAGCCCCAGCATTTT
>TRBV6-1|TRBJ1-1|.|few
CASRHGEGNTEAFF
TGTGCCAGCAGACACGGAGAGGGGAACACTGAAGCTTTCTTT
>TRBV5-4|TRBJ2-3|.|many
CASSLYLDTQYF
TGTGCCAGCAGCTTGTATCTGGATACGCAGTATTTT
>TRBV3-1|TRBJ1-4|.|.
CASSLTGQTTNEKLFF
TGTGCCAGCAGCCTCACAGGACAGACGACTAATGAAAAACTGTTTTTT
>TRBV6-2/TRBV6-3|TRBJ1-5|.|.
CASSSLQGRVIRQPQHF
TGTGCCAGCAGCTCCCTGCAGGGACGGGTAATCAGGCAGCCCCAGCATTTT
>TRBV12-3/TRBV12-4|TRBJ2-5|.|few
CASSSDSTAQYF
TGTGCCAGCAGTTCGGACAGCACGGCCCAGTACTTC